This T cell receptor beta chain appears in the sequencing data of a study of cytomegalovirus exposure and HLA in healthy donors. Germline values: CDR1 SQVTM, CDR2 ANQGSEA. This CDR3 spans 13 amino acids. Vbeta (60) and Jbeta (13) primers were used in the PCR. This table comes from immunoSEQ multiplex PCR, and its TCRdb copy is limited to in-frame clones, with some not included. Here the sample spans approximately 180,000 clones, roughly 76% being singletons. The specimen was PBMCs. V gene TRBV29-1 combines with J gene TRBJ1-1; 8 nucleotides align to TRBD1. This TCR was sampled from a woman between 18 and 29 years old in good health and CMV-seropositive. The CDR3 region is CSTTRQGRTEAFF. CDR3 DNA sequence: TGCAGTACCACGCGACAGGGGAGGACTGAAGCTTTCTTT. Filled out from reference TRBV29-1 and TRBJ1-1, the complete variable domain reads SAVISQKPSRDICQRGTSLTIQCQVDSQVTMMFWYRQQPGQSLTLIATANQGSEATYESGFVIDKFPISRPNLTFSTLTVSNMSPEDSSIYLCSTTRQGRTEAFFGQGTRLTVV.